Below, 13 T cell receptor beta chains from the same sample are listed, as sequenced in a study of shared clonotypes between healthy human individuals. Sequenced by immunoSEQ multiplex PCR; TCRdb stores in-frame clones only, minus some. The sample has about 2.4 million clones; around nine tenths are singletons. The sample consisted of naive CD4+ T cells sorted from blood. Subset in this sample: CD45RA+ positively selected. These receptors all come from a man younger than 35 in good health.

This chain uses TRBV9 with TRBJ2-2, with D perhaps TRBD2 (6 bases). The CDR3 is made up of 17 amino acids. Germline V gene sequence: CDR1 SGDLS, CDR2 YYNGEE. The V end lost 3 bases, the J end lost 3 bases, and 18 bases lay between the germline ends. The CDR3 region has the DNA TGTGCCAGCAGCGCTCCCCTCGGCAGGGACTACACCGGGGAGCTGTTTTTT. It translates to CASSAPLGRDYTGELFF.

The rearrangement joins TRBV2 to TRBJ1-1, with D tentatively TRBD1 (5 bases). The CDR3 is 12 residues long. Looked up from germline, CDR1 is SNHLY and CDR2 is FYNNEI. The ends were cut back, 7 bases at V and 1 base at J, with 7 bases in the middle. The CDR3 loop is CASNQGNTEAFF. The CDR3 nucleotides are TGTGCCAGCAATCAGGGGAACACTGAAGCTTTCTTT.

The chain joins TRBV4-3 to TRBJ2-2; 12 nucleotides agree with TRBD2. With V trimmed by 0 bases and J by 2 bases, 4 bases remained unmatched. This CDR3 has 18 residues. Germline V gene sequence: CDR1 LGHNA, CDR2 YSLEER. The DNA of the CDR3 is TGCGCCAGCAGCCAAGATACTGGACTAGCGGGAAACACCGGGGAGCTGTTTTTT. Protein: CASSQDTGLAGNTGELFF.

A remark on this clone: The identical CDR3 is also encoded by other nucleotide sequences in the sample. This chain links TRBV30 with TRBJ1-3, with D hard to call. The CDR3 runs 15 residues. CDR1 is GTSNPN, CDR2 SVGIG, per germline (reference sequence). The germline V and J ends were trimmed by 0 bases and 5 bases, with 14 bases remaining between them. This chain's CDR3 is CAWSVTGPGRNTIYF. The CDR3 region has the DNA TGTGCCTGGAGTGTTACCGGCCCCGGAAGAAACACCATATATTTT.

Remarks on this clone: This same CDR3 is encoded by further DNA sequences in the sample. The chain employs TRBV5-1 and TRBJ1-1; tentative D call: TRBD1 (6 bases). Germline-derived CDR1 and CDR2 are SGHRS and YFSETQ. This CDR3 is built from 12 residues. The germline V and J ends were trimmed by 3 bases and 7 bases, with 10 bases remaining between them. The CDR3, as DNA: TGCGCCAGCAGCTCCGGACAGCTTGAAGCTTTCTTT. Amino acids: CASSSGQLEAFF.

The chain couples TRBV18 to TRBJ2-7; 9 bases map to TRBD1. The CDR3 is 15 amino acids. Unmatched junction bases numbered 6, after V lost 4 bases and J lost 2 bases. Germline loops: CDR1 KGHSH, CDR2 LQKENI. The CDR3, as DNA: TGTGCCAGCTCACAGGGACAGGGAAGAACCTACGAGCAGTACTTC. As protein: CASSQGQGRTYEQYF. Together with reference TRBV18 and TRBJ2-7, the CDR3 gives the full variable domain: NAGVMQNPRHLVRRRGQEARLRCSPMKGHSHVYWYRQLPEEGLKFMVYLQKENIIDESGMPKERFSAEFPKEGPSILRIQQVVRGDSAAYFCASSQGQGRTYEQYFGPGTRLTVT.

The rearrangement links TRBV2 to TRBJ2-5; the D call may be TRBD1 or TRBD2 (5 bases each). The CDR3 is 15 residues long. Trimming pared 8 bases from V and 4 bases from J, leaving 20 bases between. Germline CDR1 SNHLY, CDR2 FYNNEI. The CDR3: CASGGFSNSRETQYF. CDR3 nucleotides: TGTGCCAGCGGGGGATTTTCTAACTCGAGAGAGACCCAGTACTTC.

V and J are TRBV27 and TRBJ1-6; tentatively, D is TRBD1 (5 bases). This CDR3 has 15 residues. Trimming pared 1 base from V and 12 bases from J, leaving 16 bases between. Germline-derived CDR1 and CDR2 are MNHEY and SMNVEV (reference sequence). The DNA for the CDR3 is TGTGCCAGCAGTTTATTCTTCGTCAATGGGGGACCCCTCCACTTT. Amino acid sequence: CASSLFFVNGGPLHF.

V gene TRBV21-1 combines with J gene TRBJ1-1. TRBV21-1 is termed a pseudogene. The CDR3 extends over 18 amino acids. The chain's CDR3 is CASSKFLPGTATITEAFF. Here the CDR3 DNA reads TGTGCCAGCAGCAAATTTCTCCCGGGGACCGCTACTATCACTGAAGCTTTCTTT.

The CDR3 is CASSLLTGAGANVLTF. DNA of the CDR3: TGTGCCAGCAGTCTACTGACAGGGGCTGGGGCCAACGTCCTGACTTTC. The chain employs TRBV27 and TRBJ2-6, with TRBD1 matching over 8 bases. CDR3 length: 16 residues. Trimming took 5 bases from V and 2 from J; bases not matched to a gene: 5. Looked up from germline, CDR1 is MNHEY and CDR2 is SMNVEV (reference sequence).

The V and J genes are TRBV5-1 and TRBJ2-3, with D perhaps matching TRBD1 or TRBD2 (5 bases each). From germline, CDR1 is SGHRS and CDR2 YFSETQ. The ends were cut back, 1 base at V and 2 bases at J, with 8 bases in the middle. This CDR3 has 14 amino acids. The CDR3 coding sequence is TGCGCCAGCAGCTTGTTGGGACCCACAGATACGCAGTATTTT. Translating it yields CASSLLGPTDTQYF.

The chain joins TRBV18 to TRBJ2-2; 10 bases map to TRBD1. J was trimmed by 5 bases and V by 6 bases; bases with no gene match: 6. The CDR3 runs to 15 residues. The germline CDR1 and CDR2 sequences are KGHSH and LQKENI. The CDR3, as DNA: TGTGCCAGCTCCCGGACAGGGGGTCGAACCGGGGAGCTGTTTTTT. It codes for CASSRTGGRTGELFF.

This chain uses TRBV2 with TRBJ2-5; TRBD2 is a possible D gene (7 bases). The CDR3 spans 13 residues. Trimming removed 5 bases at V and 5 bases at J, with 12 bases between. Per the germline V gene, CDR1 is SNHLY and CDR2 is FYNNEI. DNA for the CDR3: TGTGCCAGCAGTTCTGCGGGGGCGGAGACCCAGTACTTC. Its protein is CASSSAGAETQYF.